A selection of T cell receptor beta chains follows, all from one sample in a study of shared clonotypes between healthy human individuals. Generated by immunoSEQ multiplex PCR, the TCRdb table keeps only in-frame clones and is missing some. The repertoire holds about 490,000 clones, with over 60% as singletons. Sequencing input: PBMCs. The receptors come from a woman between 40 and 55 years old in good health. Some clones in this sample may be carry-over from other donors' samples. Both conserved end residues are part of each CDR3. D genes are given only for firm matches. Expanded clones are given a class, and other clones once, few, many or no size at all.

CASSESETSTDTQYF,TGTGCCAGCAGTGAATCAGAAACTAGCACAGATACGCAGTATTTT,TRBJ2-3,TRBV25-1,-,-
CASSPGLADQPQHF,TGTGCCAGCAGTCCGGGACTGGCCGATCAGCCCCAGCATTTT,TRBJ1-5,TRBV2,-,few
CSVKASSTNYGYTF,TGCAGCGTTAAGGCGTCATCTACTAACTATGGCTACACCTTC,TRBJ1-2,TRBV29-1,-,-
CASSLDPPPTEQYF,TGTGCCAGCAGCTTGGACCCACCTCCCACCGAGCAGTACTTC,TRBJ2-7,TRBV11-3,-,-
CASSQLAAGELFF,TGTGCCAGCAGCCAACTAGCGGCCGGGGAGCTGTTTTTT,TRBJ2-2,TRBV7-3,TRBD2,-
CASSLDSARGYTF,TGCGCCAGCAGCTTGGACAGCGCGAGGGGTTACACCTTC,TRBJ1-2,TRBV5-1,-,-
CASGPGGITDTQYF,TGTGCCAGCGGTCCGGGCGGGATCACAGATACGCAGTATTTT,TRBJ2-3,TRBV7-9,-,few
CASGNTEAFF,TGTGCCAGCGGGAACACTGAAGCTTTCTTT,TRBJ1-1,TRBV2,-,-
CASTPPWDTEAFF,TGTGCCAGTACCCCTCCCTGGGACACTGAAGCTTTCTTT,TRBJ1-1,TRBV19,-,-
CASSPPQVESGANVLTF,TGTGCCAGCTCACCACCACAAGTGGAGTCTGGGGCCAACGTCCTGACTTTC,TRBJ2-6,TRBV18,-,-
CASSRASGRLDTQYF,TGTGCTAGCAGCAGAGCTAGCGGGAGATTAGATACGCAGTATTTT,TRBJ2-3,TRBV7-7,TRBD2,-
CASSRPSWADTQYF,TGTGCCAGCAGTCGACCGTCCTGGGCAGATACGCAGTATTTT,TRBJ2-3,TRBV28,-,few
CASSPGLGTGELFF,TGTGCCAGCAGCCCGGGACTAGGGACCGGGGAGCTGTTTTTT,TRBJ2-2,TRBV5-6,TRBD2,-
CASSVAGGRSYEQYF,TGTGCCAGCAGCGTAGCAGGGGGCAGAAGCTACGAGCAGTACTTC,TRBJ2-7,TRBV9,TRBD1,-
CASSRNRGTTDTQYF,TGCGCCAGCAGCCGCAACAGGGGGACTACAGATACGCAGTATTTT,TRBJ2-3,TRBV4-3,TRBD1,-
CASSQGPAGGVYEQYF,TGTGCCAGCAGCCAAGGGCCAGCGGGGGGGGTTTACGAGCAGTACTTC,TRBJ2-7,TRBV11-2,TRBD2,once
CASRTYNEQFF,TGTGCCAGCAGGACATACAATGAGCAGTTCTTC,TRBJ2-1,TRBV27,-,-